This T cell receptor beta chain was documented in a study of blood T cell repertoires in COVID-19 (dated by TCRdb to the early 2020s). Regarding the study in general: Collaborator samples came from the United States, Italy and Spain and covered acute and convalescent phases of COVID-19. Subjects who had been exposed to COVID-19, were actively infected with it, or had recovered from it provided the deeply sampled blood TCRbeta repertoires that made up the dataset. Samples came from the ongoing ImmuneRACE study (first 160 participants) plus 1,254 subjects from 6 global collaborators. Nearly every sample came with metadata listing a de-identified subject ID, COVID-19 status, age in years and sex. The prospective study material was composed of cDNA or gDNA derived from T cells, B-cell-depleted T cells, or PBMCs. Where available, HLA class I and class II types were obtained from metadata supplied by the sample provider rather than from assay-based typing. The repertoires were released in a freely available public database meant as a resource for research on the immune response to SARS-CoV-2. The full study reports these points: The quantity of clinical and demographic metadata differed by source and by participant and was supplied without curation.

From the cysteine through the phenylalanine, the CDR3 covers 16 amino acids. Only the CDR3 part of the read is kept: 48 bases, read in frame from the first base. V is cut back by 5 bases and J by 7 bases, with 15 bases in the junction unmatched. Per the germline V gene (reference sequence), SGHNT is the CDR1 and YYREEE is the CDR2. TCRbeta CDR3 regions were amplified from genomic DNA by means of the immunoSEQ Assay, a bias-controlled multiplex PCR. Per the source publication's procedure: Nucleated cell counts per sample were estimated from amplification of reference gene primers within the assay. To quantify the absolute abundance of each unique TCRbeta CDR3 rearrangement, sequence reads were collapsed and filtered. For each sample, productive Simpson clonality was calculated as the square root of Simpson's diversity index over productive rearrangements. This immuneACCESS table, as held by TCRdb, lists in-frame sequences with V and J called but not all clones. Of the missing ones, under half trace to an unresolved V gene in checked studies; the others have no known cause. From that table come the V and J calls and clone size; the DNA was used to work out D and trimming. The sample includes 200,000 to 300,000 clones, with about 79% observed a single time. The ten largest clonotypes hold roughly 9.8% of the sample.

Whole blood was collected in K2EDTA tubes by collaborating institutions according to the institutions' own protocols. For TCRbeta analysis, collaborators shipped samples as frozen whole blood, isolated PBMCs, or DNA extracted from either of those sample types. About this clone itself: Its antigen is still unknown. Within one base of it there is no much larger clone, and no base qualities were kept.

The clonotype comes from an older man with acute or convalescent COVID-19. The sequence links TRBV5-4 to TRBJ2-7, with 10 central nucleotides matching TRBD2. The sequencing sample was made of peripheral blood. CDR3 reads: CASSSPSGGAHREQYF. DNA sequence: TGTGCCAGCAGTTCTCCCAGCGGGGGGGCCCATCGTGAGCAGTACTTC.